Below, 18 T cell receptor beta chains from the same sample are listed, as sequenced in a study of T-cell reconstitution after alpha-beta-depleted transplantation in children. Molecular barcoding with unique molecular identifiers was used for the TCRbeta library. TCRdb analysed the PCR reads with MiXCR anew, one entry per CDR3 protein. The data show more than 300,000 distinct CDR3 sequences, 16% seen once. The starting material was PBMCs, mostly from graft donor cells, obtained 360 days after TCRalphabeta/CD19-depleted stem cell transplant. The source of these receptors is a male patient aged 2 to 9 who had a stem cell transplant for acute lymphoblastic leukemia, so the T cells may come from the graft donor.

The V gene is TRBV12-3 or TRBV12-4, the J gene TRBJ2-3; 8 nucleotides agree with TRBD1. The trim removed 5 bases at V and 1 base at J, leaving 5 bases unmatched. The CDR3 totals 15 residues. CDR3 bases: TGTGCCAGCAGTGGGGGGACAGGAGGCACAGATACGCAGTATTTT. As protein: CASSGGTGGTDTQYF.

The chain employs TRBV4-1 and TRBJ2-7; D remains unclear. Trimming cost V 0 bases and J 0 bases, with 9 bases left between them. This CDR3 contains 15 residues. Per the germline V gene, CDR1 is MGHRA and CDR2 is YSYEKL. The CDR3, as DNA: TGCGCCAGCAGCCAAGATTCCGGATCCTCCTACGAGCAGTACTTC. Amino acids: CASSQDSGSSYEQYF.

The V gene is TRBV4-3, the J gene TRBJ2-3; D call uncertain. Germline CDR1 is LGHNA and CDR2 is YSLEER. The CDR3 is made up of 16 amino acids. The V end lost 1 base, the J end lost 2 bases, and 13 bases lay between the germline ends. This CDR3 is CASSQGTVLHTDTQYF. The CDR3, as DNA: TGCGCCAGCAGCCAAGGAACAGTCTTGCACACAGATACGCAGTATTTT.

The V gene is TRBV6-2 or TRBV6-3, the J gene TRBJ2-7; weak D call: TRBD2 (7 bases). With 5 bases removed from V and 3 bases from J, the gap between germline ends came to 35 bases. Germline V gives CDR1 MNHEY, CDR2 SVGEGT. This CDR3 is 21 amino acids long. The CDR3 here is CASSPLVGGASALSLNYEQYF. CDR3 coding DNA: TGTGCCAGCAGTCCCCTAGTGGGGGGGGCCTCCGCACTTAGTCTCAACTACGAGCAGTACTTC.

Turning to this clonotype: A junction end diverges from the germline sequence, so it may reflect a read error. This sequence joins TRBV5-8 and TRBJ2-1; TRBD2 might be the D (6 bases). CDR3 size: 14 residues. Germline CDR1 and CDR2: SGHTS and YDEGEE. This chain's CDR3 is CAISAGTAYNEQFF. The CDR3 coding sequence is TGTGCCATCAGCGCCGGGACTGCCTACAATGAGCAGTTCTTC.

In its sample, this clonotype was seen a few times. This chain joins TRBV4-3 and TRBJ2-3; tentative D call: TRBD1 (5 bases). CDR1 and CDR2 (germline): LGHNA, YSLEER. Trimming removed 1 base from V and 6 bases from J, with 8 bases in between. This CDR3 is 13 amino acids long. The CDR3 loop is CASSQGRVDTQYF. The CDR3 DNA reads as TGCGCCAGCAGCCAAGGCAGGGTGGATACGCAGTATTTT.

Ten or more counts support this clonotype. CDR3 nucleotides: TGCAGTGCTAGGGAGACAGGGCGCCAGTACTTC. This encodes CSARETGRQYF. This rearrangement joins TRBV20-1 to TRBJ2-5, with TRBD1 matching over 7 bases. The junction had 5 bases not matched to a gene; V was cut back by 3 bases and J by 10 bases. The CDR3 extends over 11 amino acids. Germline V gene sequence: CDR1 DFQATT, CDR2 SNEGSKA (reference sequence).

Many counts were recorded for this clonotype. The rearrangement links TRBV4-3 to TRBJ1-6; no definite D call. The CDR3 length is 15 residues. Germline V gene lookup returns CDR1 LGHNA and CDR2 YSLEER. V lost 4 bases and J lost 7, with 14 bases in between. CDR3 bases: TGCGCCAGCAGCCGGATCCGGGCTGGAAATTCACCCCTCCACTTT. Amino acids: CASSRIRAGNSPLHF.

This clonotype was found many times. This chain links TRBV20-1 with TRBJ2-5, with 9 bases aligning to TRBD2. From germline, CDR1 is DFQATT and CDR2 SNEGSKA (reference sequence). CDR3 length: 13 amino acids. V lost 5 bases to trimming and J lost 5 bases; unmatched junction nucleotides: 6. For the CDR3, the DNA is TGCAGTGCTTCTAGCGGGACTCGGGAGACCCAGTACTTC. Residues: CSASSGTRETQYF.

CDR3: CASSLGPSLNNEQYF. The DNA for the CDR3 is TGTGCCAGCAGCTTAGGTCCTAGCTTGAACAACGAGCAGTACTTC. This chain uses TRBV7-3 with TRBJ2-7; tentative D call: TRBD2 (5 bases). Germline V gene data show CDR1 as SGHTA and CDR2 as FQGTGA. V lost 2 bases and J 5 bases, leaving 16 bases between the germline ends. The CDR3 contains 15 residues. Full variable domain (outside the CDR3, taken from reference TRBV7-3 and TRBJ2-7): GAGVSQTPSNKVTEKGKYVELRCDPISGHTALYWYRQSLGQGPEFLIYFQGTGAADDSGLPNDRFFAVRPEGSVSTLKIQRTERGDSAVYLCASSLGPSLNNEQYFGPGTRLTVT.

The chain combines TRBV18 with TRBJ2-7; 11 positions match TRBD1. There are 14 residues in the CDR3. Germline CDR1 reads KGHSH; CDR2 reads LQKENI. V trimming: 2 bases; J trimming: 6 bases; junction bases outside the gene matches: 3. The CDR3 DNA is TGTGCCAGCTCACCAGGGACAGGGGGTGGCGAGCAGTACTTC. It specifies CASSPGTGGGEQYF. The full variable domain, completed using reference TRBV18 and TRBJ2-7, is NAGVMQNPRHLVRRRGQEARLRCSPMKGHSHVYWYRQLPEEGLKFMVYLQKENIIDESGMPKERFSAEFPKEGPSILRIQQVVRGDSAAYFCASSPGTGGGEQYFGPGTRLTVT.

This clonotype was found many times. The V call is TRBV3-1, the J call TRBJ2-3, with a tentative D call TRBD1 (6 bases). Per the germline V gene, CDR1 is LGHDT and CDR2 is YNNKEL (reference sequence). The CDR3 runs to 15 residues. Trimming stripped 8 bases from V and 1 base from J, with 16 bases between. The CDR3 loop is CASAGTSRGTDTQYF. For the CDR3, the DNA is TGTGCCAGCGCCGGGACATCCCGGGGCACAGATACGCAGTATTTT.

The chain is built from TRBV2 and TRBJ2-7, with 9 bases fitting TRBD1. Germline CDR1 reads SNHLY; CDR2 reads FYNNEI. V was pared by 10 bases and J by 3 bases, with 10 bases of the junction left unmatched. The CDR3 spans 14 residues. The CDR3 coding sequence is TGTGCCACCTTCCTCGGGACAGGGCTCTACGAGCAGTACTTC. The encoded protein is CATFLGTGLYEQYF.

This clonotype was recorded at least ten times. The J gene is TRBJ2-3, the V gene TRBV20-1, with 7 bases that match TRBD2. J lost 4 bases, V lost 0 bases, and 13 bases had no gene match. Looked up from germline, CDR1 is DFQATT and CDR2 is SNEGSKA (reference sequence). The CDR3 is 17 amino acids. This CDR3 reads CSARDQGGPLISDTQYF. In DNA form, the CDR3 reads TGCAGTGCTAGAGATCAGGGAGGGCCCCTAATATCAGATACGCAGTATTTT.

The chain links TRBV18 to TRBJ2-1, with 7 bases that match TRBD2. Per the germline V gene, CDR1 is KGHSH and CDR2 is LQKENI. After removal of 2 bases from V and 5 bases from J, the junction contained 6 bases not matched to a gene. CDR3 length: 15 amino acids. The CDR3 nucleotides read TGTGCCAGCTCACCAAGGCCTAGCGGAGACAATGAGCAGTTCTTC. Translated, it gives CASSPRPSGDNEQFF. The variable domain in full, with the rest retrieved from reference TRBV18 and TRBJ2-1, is NAGVMQNPRHLVRRRGQEARLRCSPMKGHSHVYWYRQLPEEGLKFMVYLQKENIIDESGMPKERFSAEFPKEGPSILRIQQVVRGDSAAYFCASSPRPSGDNEQFFGPGTRLTVL.

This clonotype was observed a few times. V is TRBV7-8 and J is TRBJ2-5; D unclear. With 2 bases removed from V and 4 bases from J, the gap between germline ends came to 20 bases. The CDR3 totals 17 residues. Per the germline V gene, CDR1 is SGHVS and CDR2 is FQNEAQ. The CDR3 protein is CASSLIGLLGAPETQYF. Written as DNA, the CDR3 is TGTGCCAGCAGCTTAATCGGCCTTCTAGGAGCCCCAGAGACCCAGTACTTC.

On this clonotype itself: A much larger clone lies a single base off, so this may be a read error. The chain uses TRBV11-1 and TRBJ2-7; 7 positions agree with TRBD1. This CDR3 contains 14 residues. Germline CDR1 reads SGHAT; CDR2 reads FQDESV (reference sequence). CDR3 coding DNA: TGTTCCAGCAGCTTAAGGGACAGCCCCTACGAGCAGTACTTC. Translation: CSSSLRDSPYEQYF.

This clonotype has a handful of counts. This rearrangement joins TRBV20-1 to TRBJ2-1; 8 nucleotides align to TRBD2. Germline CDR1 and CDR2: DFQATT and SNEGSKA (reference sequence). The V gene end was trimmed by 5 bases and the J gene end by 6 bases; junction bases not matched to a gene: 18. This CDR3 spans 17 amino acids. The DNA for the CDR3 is TGCAGTGCTTGGGGCACAGAGAAAGCGGGAGCCCGCAATGAGCAGTTCTTC. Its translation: CSAWGTEKAGARNEQFF.